A single sample gave rise to the 4 T cell receptor beta chains below, sequenced in a study of spatial heterogeneity in lung cancer. TCRdb passed the 5' RACE reads through MiXCR, listing each CDR3 protein once. The repertoire has about 110,000 distinct CDR3 sequences, approximately 10% of them found once; the top ten carry around 24%. Time point in this sample: blood at routine non-recurrence follow-up after resection. Here the sequenced sample was PBMCs, taken at follow-up. These receptors were obtained from a female donor with early-stage non-small cell lung cancer.

The sample holds many counts of this clonotype. The genes are TRBV7-8 and TRBJ2-6; TRBD1 matches at 7 bases. In germline, CDR1 is SGHVS, CDR2 FQNEAQ. There are 15 residues in the CDR3. After removal of 5 bases from V and 4 bases from J, the junction contained 5 bases not matched to a gene. CDR3 sequence reads: CASSKQGYGANVLTF. CDR3 in DNA: TGTGCCAGCAGCAAACAGGGGTACGGGGCCAACGTCCTGACTTTC.

This chain links TRBV28 with TRBJ2-4; TRBD2 aligns across 8 bases. The germline gives CDR1 MDHEN, CDR2 SYDVKM. V was clipped by 5 bases and J by 0 bases; unmatched bases: 6. The CDR3 has 16 residues. CDR3 in amino acids: CASSPVAGQAKNIQYF. CDR3 nucleotide sequence: TGTGCCAGCAGTCCTGTAGCGGGACAAGCCAAAAACATTCAGTACTTC.

The chain has TRBV29-1 and TRBJ2-5; TRBD1 or TRBD2 may be the D gene (5 bases each). The V end was cut by 6 bases, the J end by 3 bases, with 14 bases between. Germline CDR1 and CDR2: SQVTM and ANQGSEA. CDR3 length equals 13 residues. The CDR3: CSVAGTHEETQYF. The CDR3 DNA is TGCAGCGTAGCCGGGACGCACGAAGAGACCCAGTACTTC. Looking up the rest from reference TRBV29-1 and TRBJ2-5 gives the full variable domain: SAVISQKPSRDICQRGTSLTIQCQVDSQVTMMFWYRQQPGQSLTLIATANQGSEATYESGFVIDKFPISRPNLTFSTLTVSNMSPEDSSIYLCSVAGTHEETQYFGPGTRLLVL.

This clonotype came up once. This sequence joins TRBV5-6 and TRBJ2-3; 10 nucleotides agree with TRBD2. Germline assignment: CDR1 SGHDT and CDR2 YYEEEE. The CDR3 has 14 amino acids. J gave up 4 bases and V 4 bases, and 3 bases lay outside the gene matches. As DNA, the CDR3 is TGTGCCAGCAGCGAAACTAGCGGGGCAGATACGCAGTATTTT. This sequence encodes CASSETSGADTQYF.